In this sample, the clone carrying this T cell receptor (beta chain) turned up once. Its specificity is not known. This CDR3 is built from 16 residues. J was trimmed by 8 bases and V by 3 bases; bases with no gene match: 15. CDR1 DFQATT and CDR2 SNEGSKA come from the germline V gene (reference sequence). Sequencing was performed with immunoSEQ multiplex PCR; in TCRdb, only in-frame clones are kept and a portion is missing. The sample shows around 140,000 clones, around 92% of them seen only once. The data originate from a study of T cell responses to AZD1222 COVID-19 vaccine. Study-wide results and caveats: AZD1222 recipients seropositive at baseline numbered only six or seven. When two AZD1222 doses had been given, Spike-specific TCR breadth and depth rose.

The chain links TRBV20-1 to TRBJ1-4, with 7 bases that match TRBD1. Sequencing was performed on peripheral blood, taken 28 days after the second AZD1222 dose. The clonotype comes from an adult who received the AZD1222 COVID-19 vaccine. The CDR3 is CSASSDSGGVREKLFF. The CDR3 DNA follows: TGCAGTGCTAGTTCTGACTCAGGGGGGGTTAGAGAAAAACTGTTTTTT.